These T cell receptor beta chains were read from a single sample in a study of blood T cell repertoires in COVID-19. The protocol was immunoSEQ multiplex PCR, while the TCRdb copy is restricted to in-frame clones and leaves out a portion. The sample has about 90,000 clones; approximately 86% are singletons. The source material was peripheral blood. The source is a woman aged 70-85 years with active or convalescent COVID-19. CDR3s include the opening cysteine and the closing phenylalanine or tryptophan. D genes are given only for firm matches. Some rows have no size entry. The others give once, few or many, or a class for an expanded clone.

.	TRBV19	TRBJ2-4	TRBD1	CASSMQGALSIQYF	TGTGCCAGTAGTATGCAGGGGGCATTAAGCATTCAGTACTTC
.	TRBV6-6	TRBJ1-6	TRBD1	CASSYSTGVGGSPLHF	TGTGCCAGCAGTTACTCCACAGGGGTAGGGGGTTCACCCCTCCACTTT
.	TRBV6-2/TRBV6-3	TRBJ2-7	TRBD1	CASSTRQGDLIEQYF	TGTGCCAGCAGTACTCGACAGGGTGACTTGATCGAGCAGTACTTC
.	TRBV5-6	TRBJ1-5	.	CASSLRQASNQPQHF	TGTGCCAGCAGCTTGCGGCAGGCGAGCAATCAGCCCCAGCATTTT
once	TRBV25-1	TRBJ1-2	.	CASRGSGHGYTF	TGTGCCAGCAGGGGATCAGGGCATGGCTACACCTTC
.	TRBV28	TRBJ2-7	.	CASTWGDSSYEQYF	TGTGCCAGCACCTGGGGGGACAGCTCCTACGAGCAGTACTTC
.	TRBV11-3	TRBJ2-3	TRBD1	CASSPGQAQFRTDTQYF	TGTGCCAGCAGCCCCGGACAGGCCCAATTTCGGACAGATACGCAGTATTTT
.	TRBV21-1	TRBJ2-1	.	CASSKGRLAGASTYNEQFF	TGTGCCAGCAGCAAAGGAAGACTAGCGGGGGCATCTACCTACAATGAGCAGTTCTTC
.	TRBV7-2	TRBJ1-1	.	CASSLRGGRNTEAFF	TGTGCCAGCAGCCTCAGAGGCGGGCGGAACACTGAAGCTTTCTTT
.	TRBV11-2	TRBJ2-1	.	CASSPRTHSYNEQFF	TGTGCCAGCAGCCCCAGGACTCACTCCTACAATGAGCAGTTCTTC
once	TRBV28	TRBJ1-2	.	CASSPRGEGGYGYTF	TGTGCCAGCAGCCCTCGAGGGGAGGGGGGCTATGGCTACACCTTC
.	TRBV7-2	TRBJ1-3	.	CASSLPGAARTIYF	TGTGCCAGCAGCTTACCTGGGGCCGCGAGGACCATATATTTT
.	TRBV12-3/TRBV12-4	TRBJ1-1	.	CASSLDWNTEAFF	TGTGCCAGCAGTTTGGACTGGAACACTGAAGCTTTCTTT
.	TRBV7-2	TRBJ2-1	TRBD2	CASSLPTSGGLGEQFF	TGTGCCAGCAGCTTGCCCACTAGCGGGGGGCTTGGTGAGCAGTTCTTC
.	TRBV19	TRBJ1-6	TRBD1	CASSIGTASYNSPLHF	TGTGCCAGTAGTATCGGGACAGCCTCGTATAATTCACCCCTCCACTTT
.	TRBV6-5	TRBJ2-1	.	CASSYVGLTNEQFF	TGTGCCAGCAGTTACGTGGGACTGACCAATGAGCAGTTCTTC
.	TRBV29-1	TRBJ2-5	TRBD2	CSVARPGWGLAAETQYF	TGCAGCGTTGCTAGACCCGGGTGGGGACTAGCGGCGGAGACCCAGTACTTC
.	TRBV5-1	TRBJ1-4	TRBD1	CASSPGQGNEKLFF	TGCGCCAGCAGCCCGGGACAGGGGAATGAAAAACTGTTTTTT
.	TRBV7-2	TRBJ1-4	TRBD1	CASSFADRGFEKLFF	TGTGCCAGCAGCTTCGCGGACAGGGGGTTCGAAAAACTGTTTTTT
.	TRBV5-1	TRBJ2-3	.	CASSLEPGADTQYF	TGCGCCAGCAGCTTGGAGCCGGGAGCAGATACGCAGTATTTT
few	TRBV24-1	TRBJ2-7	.	CATSETGPEQYF	TGTGCCACCAGCGAGACAGGCCCAGAGCAGTACTTC
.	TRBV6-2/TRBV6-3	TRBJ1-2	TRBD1	CASSYSGTVNYGYTF	TGTGCCAGCAGTTACTCCGGGACAGTTAACTATGGCTACACCTTC
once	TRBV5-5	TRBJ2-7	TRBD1	CASSFGDSSYEQYF	TGTGCCAGCAGCTTTGGGGACAGCTCCTACGAGCAGTACTTC
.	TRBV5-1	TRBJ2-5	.	CASSPLGTTQETQYF	TGCGCCAGCAGCCCCCTCGGGACAACCCAAGAGACCCAGTACTTC
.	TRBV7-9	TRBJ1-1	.	CASSPVSGVSVNTEAFF	TGTGCCAGCAGCCCGGTTAGCGGGGTCTCGGTGAACACTGAAGCTTTCTTT
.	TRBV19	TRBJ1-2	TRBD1	CATKSIGQGNNYGYTF	TGTGCCACCAAGTCCATCGGACAGGGGAATAACTATGGCTACACCTTC
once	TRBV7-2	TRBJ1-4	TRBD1	CASSLRGQGNEKLFF	TGTGCCAGCAGCTTACGCGGACAGGGGAATGAAAAACTGTTTTTT
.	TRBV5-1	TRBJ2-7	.	CASSLVGVEQYF	TGCGCCAGCAGCTTGGTCGGGGTCGAGCAGTACTTC
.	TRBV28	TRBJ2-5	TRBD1	CASSSTNRGKETQYF	TGTGCCAGCAGTTCGACCAACAGGGGGAAAGAGACCCAGTACTTC
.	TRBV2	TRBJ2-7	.	CASSRQPSYEQYF	TGTGCCAGCAGTAGACAGCCCTCCTACGAGCAGTACTTC
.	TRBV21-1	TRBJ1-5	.	CASSKVQLGTGNGSNQPQHF	TGTGCCAGCAGCAAAGTACAATTAGGGACAGGAAATGGAAGCAATCAGCCCCAGCATTTT
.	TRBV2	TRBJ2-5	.	CASSELSRGQETQYF	TGTGCCAGCAGTGAATTAAGCCGGGGGCAAGAGACCCAGTACTTC
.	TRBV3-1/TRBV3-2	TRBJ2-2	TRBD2	CASSRTSGNTGELFF	TGTGCCAGCAGTAGGACTAGCGGGAACACCGGGGAGCTGTTTTTT
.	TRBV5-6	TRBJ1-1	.	CASSPPKGGTEAFF	TGTGCCAGCAGCCCCCCAAAGGGGGGGACTGAAGCTTTCTTT
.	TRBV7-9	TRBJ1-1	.	CASGRPEAFF	TGTGCCAGCGGCCGTCCTGAAGCTTTCTTT
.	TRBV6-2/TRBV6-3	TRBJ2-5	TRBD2	CASSYLGGGETQYF	TGTGCCAGCAGTTACCTCGGGGGGGGAGAGACCCAGTACTTC
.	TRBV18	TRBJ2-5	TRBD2	CASSTSGEQETQYF	TGTGCCAGCTCGACTAGCGGGGAGCAAGAGACCCAGTACTTC
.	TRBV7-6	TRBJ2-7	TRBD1	CASSTRQGAYEQYF	TGTGCCAGCAGCACCCGACAGGGAGCCTACGAGCAGTACTTC
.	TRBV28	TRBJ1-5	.	CASSVHSGKNQPQHF	TGTGCCAGCAGTGTCCATTCGGGGAAAAATCAGCCCCAGCATTTT
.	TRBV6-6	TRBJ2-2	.	CASSTNYWGEGERQAAGELFF	TGTGCCAGCAGCACCAACTACTGGGGTGAGGGGGAGCGCCAGGCGGCGGGGGAGCTGTTTTTT